The 29 T cell receptor beta chains listed next were all sequenced from one sample in a study of post-analysis software for immune sequencing data. Their target antigens are unknown. Regarding the study as a whole: Higher frequency in patients than in controls was seen for roughly five TRBV segments, with TRBV5-6, TRBV5-1 and TRBV20-1 among them.

cDNA libraries of TCR beta carried unique molecular identifiers. TCRdb processed the PCR reads anew with MiXCR; each CDR3 protein has one entry. The sample shows 600,000 to 700,000 distinct CDR3 sequences, over 45% of them seen only once. What was sequenced was blood. The receptors come from a girl aged 2-10 years with multiple sclerosis.

This chain connects TRBV7-9 to TRBJ2-7, with D unclear. Trimming left V 3 bases short and J 2 bases short, with 5 bases between. The CDR3 covers 12 residues. Germline V gene data show CDR1 as SEHNR and CDR2 as FQNEAQ (reference sequence). CDR3: CASSFNTYEQYF. CDR3 sequence (DNA): TGTGCCAGCAGCTTCAATACCTACGAGCAGTACTTC.

This clonotype turned up a few times. The V gene is TRBV9, the J gene TRBJ2-7; D not certain. Germline V gene sequence: CDR1 SGDLS, CDR2 YYNGEE. CDR3 length: 14 residues. The V end lost 0 bases, the J end lost 0 bases, and 7 bases lay between the germline ends. In nucleotides, the CDR3 is TGTGCCAGCAGCGTAGGCCCCGACTCCTACGAGCAGTACTTC. Translation gives CASSVGPDSYEQYF.

The gene calls are TRBV2 and TRBJ2-3, with TRBD1 matching 8 bases. Germline V gene lookup returns CDR1 SNHLY and CDR2 FYNNEI. Germline trimming cut 5 bases from V and 7 bases from J; bases unmatched to any gene: 5. The CDR3 sequence is 13 residues long. CDR3 loop: CASSSHRGYTQYF. CDR3 sequence (DNA): TGTGCCAGCAGTTCCCACAGGGGGTATACGCAGTATTTT. Combining the CDR3 with reference TRBV2 and TRBJ2-3 gives the whole variable domain EPEVTQTPSHQVTQMGQEVILRCVPISNHLYFYWYRQILGQKVEFLVSFYNNEISEKSEIFDDQFSVERPDGSNFTLKIRSTKLEDSAMYFCASSSHRGYTQYFGPGTRLTVL.

On this clonotype: A clone one base away is much larger, so this may be a read error. The chain couples TRBV3-1 to TRBJ2-2, with a possible D match to TRBD2 (6 bases). This CDR3 comprises 13 residues. In germline, CDR1 is LGHDT, CDR2 YNNKEL (reference sequence). Trimming removed 6 bases at V and 3 bases at J, with 8 bases between. The CDR3 sequence: CASRASDTGELFF. The CDR3 DNA sequence: TGTGCCAGCAGGGCTAGCGACACCGGGGAGCTGTTTTTT.

This chain joins TRBV3-1 and TRBJ2-3; a weak D match, TRBD1 (5 bases). CDR3 length: 11 residues. Trimming pared 2 bases from V and 9 bases from J, leaving 6 bases between. Germline values: CDR1 LGHDT, CDR2 YNNKEL (reference sequence). The CDR3 DNA follows: TGTGCCAGCAGCCAATCAGGGACGCAGTATTTT. Translated, it gives CASSQSGTQYF.

This clonotype was seen once. The J gene is TRBJ2-1, the V gene TRBV29-1; 7 bases fit TRBD2. Germline-derived CDR1 and CDR2 are SQVTM and ANQGSEA. This CDR3 spans 11 amino acids. V shed 4 bases and J 9 bases; nucleotides not matched to a gene: 3. This CDR3 reads CSVGTSAEQFF. As DNA, the CDR3 is TGCAGCGTTGGAACTAGCGCTGAGCAGTTCTTC.

CDR3 protein: CASSYRLAHNEQFF. The CDR3, as DNA: TGCGCCAGCAGCTATAGACTAGCCCACAATGAGCAGTTCTTC. This chain links TRBV5-1 with TRBJ2-1; 7 positions agree with TRBD2. Germline trimming cut 3 bases from V and 5 bases from J; bases unmatched to any gene: 5. This CDR3 is built from 14 residues. Germline lookup yields CDR1 SGHRS and CDR2 YFSETQ.

V and J are TRBV5-1 and TRBJ2-5, with 9 bases lining up with TRBD2. The trim removed 4 bases at V and 13 bases at J, leaving 5 bases unmatched. This CDR3 has 11 amino acids. Germline V gene lookup returns CDR1 SGHRS and CDR2 YFSETQ. Written as DNA, the CDR3 is TGCGCCAGCAGCGGCGGGGGGGAGCGGTACTTC. It is translated as CASSGGGERYF.

On this clonotype itself: A read error may produce the germline difference seen at one junction end. The chain has TRBV7-8 and TRBJ2-1; D gene uncertain. Germline V lookup: CDR1 SGHVS, CDR2 FQNEAQ. The CDR3 runs 14 residues. The CDR3 sequence is CASSLGQAYNEQFF. The CDR3 DNA sequence: TGTGCCAGCAGCTTAGGCCAGGCCTATAATGAGCAGTTCTTC.

The rearrangement links TRBV7-6 to TRBJ2-7, with 7 bases aligning to TRBD1. V shed 7 bases, J shed 5 bases, and the junction held 8 bases outside the gene matches. The CDR3 contains 13 residues. Germline V gene lookup returns CDR1 SGHVS and CDR2 FNYEAQ. The CDR3 protein is CASTMTGIHEQYF. The DNA for the CDR3 is TGTGCCAGCACTATGACAGGGATCCACGAGCAGTACTTC.

This clonotype was recorded a few times. In DNA form, the CDR3 reads TGCAGTGCTAGTCTAGTAGGCAATGAGCAGTTCTTC. Encoded protein: CSASLVGNEQFF. This chain uses TRBV20-1 with TRBJ2-1; D unclear. V lost 3 bases, J lost 6 bases, and 9 bases lay in between. This CDR3 region has 12 residues. Germline loops: CDR1 DFQATT, CDR2 SNEGSKA (reference sequence).

This clonotype was observed a few times. This chain connects TRBV5-1 to TRBJ2-3; 9 positions agree with TRBD2. The CDR3 totals 14 residues. Germline V gene lookup returns CDR1 SGHRS and CDR2 YFSETQ. J was trimmed by 6 bases and V by 1 base; bases with no gene match: 3. The CDR3 loop reads CASSLTSGYDTQYF. CDR3 nucleotide sequence: TGCGCCAGCAGCTTGACTAGCGGGTACGATACGCAGTATTTT. Variable domain in full (rest from reference TRBV5-1 and TRBJ2-3): KAGVTQTPRYLIKTRGQQVTLSCSPISGHRSVSWYQQTPGQGLQFLFEYFSETQRNKGNFPGRFSGRQFSNSRSEMNVSTLELGDSALYLCASSLTSGYDTQYFGPGTRLTVL.

The gene calls are TRBV24-1 and TRBJ2-1; a possible D gene is TRBD1 (6 bases). The germline V and J ends were trimmed by 7 bases and 0 bases, with 18 bases remaining between them. CDR3 length: 17 residues. Germline values: CDR1 KGHDR, CDR2 SFDVKD. The CDR3 DNA follows: TGTGCCACCAGGGACTCCAGGGGATTCAGCTCCTACAATGAGCAGTTCTTC. Encoded protein: CATRDSRGFSSYNEQFF.

This clonotype was seen more than once but under ten times. J is TRBJ2-3 and V is TRBV5-1, with TRBD1 as a possible D gene (6 bases). This CDR3 contains 15 residues. Germline values: CDR1 SGHRS, CDR2 YFSETQ. V was cut by 1 base and J by 2 bases, with 11 bases left in between. The CDR3 DNA sequence: TGCGCCAGCAGCTTGACAGGGCAGAACACAGATACGCAGTATTTT. As protein: CASSLTGQNTDTQYF.

This clonotype was recorded a few times. The chain joins TRBV21-1 to TRBJ2-3; TRBD2, the table's D call, was not compared with the DNA. TRBV21-1 corresponds to a pseudogene. The CDR3 extends over 21 amino acids. CDR3 coding DNA: TGTGCCAGCAGCGCCACAGGAACCGGGACTAGCGGGATCCCCACACAAGATACGCAGTATTTT. Its translation: CASSATGTGTSGIPTQDTQYF.

In its sample, this clonotype was seen a few times. The rearrangement links TRBV5-1 to TRBJ2-7; D possibly matches TRBD1 or TRBD2 (5 bases each). CDR3 length equals 14 residues. Trimming removed 2 bases at V and 2 bases at J, with 11 bases between. The germline V gene encodes CDR1 SGHRS and CDR2 YFSETQ. In DNA form, the CDR3 reads TGCGCCAGCAGCTTCCGGGACCTAGCCTACGAGCAGTACTTC. It codes for CASSFRDLAYEQYF.

The chain links TRBV4-3 to TRBJ2-1; D is possibly TRBD1 or TRBD2 (5 bases each). CDR1 is LGHNA and CDR2 is YSLEER in the germline V gene. This CDR3 is 17 amino acids long. Trimming removed 4 bases from V and 3 bases from J, with 19 bases in between. The CDR3 spells CASSPTGTRLGYNEQFF. The DNA for the CDR3 is TGCGCCAGCAGCCCAACCGGGACGCGGCTTGGCTACAATGAGCAGTTCTTC.

This clonotype was seen more than once but under ten times. The rearrangement links TRBV6-6 to TRBJ2-5; TRBD1 agrees at 11 bases. CDR3 size: 17 residues. The ends lost 0 bases at V and 5 bases at J; junction bases unmatched: 8. The germline gives CDR1 MNHNY, CDR2 SVGAGI (reference sequence). In nucleotides, the CDR3 is TGTGCCAGCAGTTACTCGATTGGACAGGGGGCCCGGGAGACCCAGTACTTC. Translating gives CASSYSIGQGARETQYF.

In this sample, this clonotype turned up many times. This sequence joins TRBV20-1 and TRBJ1-5; no clear D gene. Deletions cut 1 base from V and 10 bases from J, with 11 bases between. Germline V gene sequence: CDR1 DFQATT, CDR2 SNEGSKA (reference sequence). This CDR3 is 12 amino acids long. CDR3 nucleotides: TGCAGTGCTAGAGCGTGGGATAGACCCCAGCATTTT. Translating it yields CSARAWDRPQHF.

The chain carries TRBV27 and TRBJ2-1; 10 nucleotides align to TRBD2. The V gene's germline CDR1 is MNHEY and CDR2 SMNVEV (reference sequence). This CDR3 comprises 19 residues. The V and J ends lost 4 bases and 0 bases, in that order; junction bases with no gene match: 12. The CDR3 nucleotides are TGTGCCAGCAGTTATTCCGGGACTAGCGCCCGAAGCTCCTACAATGAGCAGTTCTTC. Amino acid sequence: CASSYSGTSARSSYNEQFF.

The chain uses TRBV12-3 or TRBV12-4 and TRBJ1-2, with D tentatively TRBD1 (5 bases). The CDR3 extends over 14 amino acids. V shed 4 bases and J shed 1 base, with 10 bases lying between them. The CDR3 region is CASSSDGGNYGYTF. DNA for the CDR3: TGTGCCAGCAGTTCGGACGGGGGTAACTATGGCTACACCTTC.

The V and J genes are TRBV27 and TRBJ2-5; the match to TRBD1 covers 9 bases. The CDR3 covers 17 residues. The V gene's germline CDR1 is MNHEY and CDR2 SMNVEV (reference sequence). V shed 5 bases, J shed 4 bases, and the junction held 14 bases outside the gene matches. The chain's CDR3 is CASSHRDRVEGGETQYF. The CDR3 DNA reads TGTGCCAGCAGTCACCGGGACAGGGTCGAAGGAGGAGAGACCCAGTACTTC.

This clonotype was detected a few times. The chain is built from TRBV27 and TRBJ2-5; D remains ambiguous. CDR1 and CDR2 from the germline V gene are MNHEY and SMNVEV (reference sequence). CDR3 size: 14 residues. V was trimmed by 8 bases and J by 1 base, leaving 14 bases between them. The CDR3 sequence is CASSPRSVQETQYF. The DNA for the CDR3 is TGTGCCAGCTCCCCGAGGAGCGTCCAAGAGACCCAGTACTTC.

The V gene is TRBV29-1, the J gene TRBJ1-2; tentative D call: TRBD1 (6 bases). The CDR3 runs 13 residues. Deletions cut 2 bases from V and 8 bases from J, with 15 bases between. Germline assignment: CDR1 SQVTM and CDR2 ANQGSEA. CDR3 protein: CSVELEDRPGYTF. The DNA of the CDR3 is TGCAGCGTTGAATTGGAGGACAGACCCGGCTACACCTTC.

This clonotype was counted many times. V is TRBV5-1 and J is TRBJ1-2; possibly TRBD1 for D (6 bases). The length of the CDR3 is 13 residues. The germline V gene encodes CDR1 SGHRS and CDR2 YFSETQ. V dropped 0 bases and J dropped 8 bases, with 11 bases sitting between them. Here the CDR3 DNA reads TGCGCCAGCAGCTTGGAGGGGGAGGAGGGCTACACCTTC. Its translation: CASSLEGEEGYTF.

The rearrangement joins TRBV29-1 to TRBJ2-1; D possibly corresponds to TRBD2 (6 bases). In germline, CDR1 is SQVTM, CDR2 ANQGSEA. V lost 6 bases and J 3 bases, leaving 21 bases between the germline ends. This CDR3 is built from 16 residues. CDR3 sequence reads: CSVNHSPRGDYNEQFF. The CDR3 DNA follows: TGCAGCGTCAATCACAGTCCGCGGGGAGACTACAATGAGCAGTTCTTC.

The gene calls are TRBV12-3 or TRBV12-4 and TRBJ2-7, with D possibly being TRBD2 (6 bases). Trimming left V 3 bases short and J 6 bases short, with 15 bases between. This CDR3 is built from 14 residues. CDR3 sequence reads: CASSLGGSSAEQYF. The CDR3, as DNA: TGTGCCAGCAGTTTGGGGGGATCGTCCGCCGAGCAGTACTTC.

This clonotype was seen a few times. The chain combines TRBV29-1 with TRBJ2-3; TRBD2 aligns across 7 bases. Germline CDR1 reads SQVTM; CDR2 reads ANQGSEA. V was pared by 4 bases and J by 0 bases, with 4 bases of the junction left unmatched. The CDR3 has 14 amino acids. The CDR3 protein is CSVVGLISTDTQYF. The CDR3 coding sequence is TGCAGCGTTGTGGGACTAATCAGCACAGATACGCAGTATTTT.

The J gene is TRBJ1-2, the V gene TRBV28; no clear D. The CDR3 loop spans 14 amino acids. Germline-derived CDR1 and CDR2 are MDHEN and SYDVKM. V lost 6 bases and J 7 bases, leaving 18 bases between the germline ends. CDR3 residues: CASSPSAGASGYTF. In DNA, the CDR3 is TGTGCCAGCAGCCCTTCGGCGGGAGCAAGTGGCTACACCTTC.